This section outlines one T cell receptor beta chain sequence together with its context. Its antigen is still unknown. These data are taken from a study of chemoradiotherapy in HPV16-positive cancers. Germline-derived CDR1 and CDR2 are MDHEN and SYDVKM. V trimming: 7 bases; J trimming: 5 bases; junction bases outside the gene matches: 10. The CDR3 has 15 residues. Repertoires were sampled repeatedly during chemoradiotherapy. Here immunoSEQ multiplex PCR was the method, and the copy in TCRdb shows in-frame clones only, minus some. The data show some 13,000 clones, around 72% seen once. Study outcomes and limitations: HPV-specific T cells were functionally defined from only a couple of HPV16-positive patients. During treatment, candidate HPV-specific clones and E7-related motifs expanded in tumor. Better recurrence-free survival went with HPV-responsive T-cell expansion in HPV16-positive patients.

This material was collected from a patient who underwent chemoradiotherapy. This clonotype was sampled from a human donor with HPV-associated anogenital cancer. V is TRBV28 and J is TRBJ2-1; 8 positions match TRBD2. CDR3 in DNA: TGTGCCAGCACCCGACTAGCGAGGTTGAACAATGAGCAGTTCTTC. It is translated as CASTRLARLNNEQFF.